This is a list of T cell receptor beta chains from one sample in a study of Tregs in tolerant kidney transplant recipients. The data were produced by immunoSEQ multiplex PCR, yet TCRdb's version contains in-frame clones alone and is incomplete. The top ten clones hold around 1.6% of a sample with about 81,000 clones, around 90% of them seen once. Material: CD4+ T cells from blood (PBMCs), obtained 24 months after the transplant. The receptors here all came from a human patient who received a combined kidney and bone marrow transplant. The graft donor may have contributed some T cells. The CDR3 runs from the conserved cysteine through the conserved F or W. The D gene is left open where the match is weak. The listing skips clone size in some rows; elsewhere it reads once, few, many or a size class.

cdr3_nt: TGTGCCAGCAGCTTAGTCGTTGGGGGGGCCGAGCAGTACTTC
cdr3_aa: CASSLVVGGAEQYF
v_call: TRBV11-3
clone_size: .
j_call: TRBJ2-7
d_call: .

cdr3_nt: TGTGCCAGCAGTGACTCGAAGCAGAGGACAGGGAACTCCTACGAGCAGTACTTC
cdr3_aa: CASSDSKQRTGNSYEQYF
v_call: TRBV6-4
clone_size: once
j_call: TRBJ2-7
d_call: TRBD1

cdr3_nt: TGTGCCAGCAGCTTAGAGGAGGGGGCGTTCTATGGCTACACCTTC
cdr3_aa: CASSLEEGAFYGYTF
v_call: TRBV7-2
clone_size: .
j_call: TRBJ1-2
d_call: TRBD1

cdr3_nt: TGCGCCAGCAGCCCCGGACAGCTTGAGAACACTGAAGCTTTCTTT
cdr3_aa: CASSPGQLENTEAFF
v_call: TRBV5-1
clone_size: .
j_call: TRBJ1-1
d_call: .

cdr3_nt: TGCGCCAGCACGCAGGGACAGGGGGAATACGAGCAGTACTTC
cdr3_aa: CASTQGQGEYEQYF
v_call: TRBV5-1
clone_size: .
j_call: TRBJ2-7
d_call: TRBD1

cdr3_nt: TGCGCCAGCAGCTTGGGGCAGGCGTACTACGAGCAGTACTTC
cdr3_aa: CASSLGQAYYEQYF
v_call: TRBV5-1
clone_size: .
j_call: TRBJ2-7
d_call: .

cdr3_nt: TGTGCCAGTAGTCCCCCGGGGTACGCGGCCCACGAGCAGTACTTC
cdr3_aa: CASSPPGYAAHEQYF
v_call: TRBV19
clone_size: .
j_call: TRBJ2-7
d_call: .

cdr3_nt: TGTGCCAGCAGTTACAGGGGGCGCGAAGGCTACACCTTC
cdr3_aa: CASSYRGREGYTF
v_call: TRBV6-5
clone_size: .
j_call: TRBJ1-2
d_call: TRBD1

cdr3_nt: TGTGCCAGTAGTATTCTAGGGGGTGAAAAACTGTTTTTT
cdr3_aa: CASSILGGEKLFF
v_call: TRBV19
clone_size: .
j_call: TRBJ1-4
d_call: .

cdr3_nt: TGTGCCAGCAGCTTACGGGACAGACCCTATGGCTACACCTTC
cdr3_aa: CASSLRDRPYGYTF
v_call: TRBV7-8
clone_size: .
j_call: TRBJ1-2
d_call: TRBD1

cdr3_nt: TGTGCCAGCAGCTTAGCGGACAGGGGAGGCAGTGAAAAACTGTTTTTT
cdr3_aa: CASSLADRGGSEKLFF
v_call: TRBV7-6
clone_size: .
j_call: TRBJ1-4
d_call: TRBD1

cdr3_nt: TGTGCCAGCAGTAAAACGACAGCGTCCTCCTGCGAGCAGTACTTC
cdr3_aa: CASSKTTASSCEQYF
v_call: TRBV27
clone_size: .
j_call: TRBJ2-7
d_call: .

cdr3_nt: TGTGCCAGCAGCCAAGCGTACCTGGGACAGAATATGAACACTGAAGCTTTCTTT
cdr3_aa: CASSQAYLGQNMNTEAFF
v_call: TRBV4-2
clone_size: .
j_call: TRBJ1-1
d_call: TRBD1

cdr3_nt: TGTGCCATCAGTGCAGGGGAAGGCTACACCTTC
cdr3_aa: CAISAGEGYTF
v_call: TRBV10-3
clone_size: .
j_call: TRBJ1-2
d_call: .

cdr3_nt: TGCGCCAGCAGCTTAACAGGGGGGATTCTCACAGATACGCAGTATTTT
cdr3_aa: CASSLTGGILTDTQYF
v_call: TRBV5-1
clone_size: .
j_call: TRBJ2-3
d_call: TRBD1

cdr3_nt: TGTGCCAGCAGCTTGTCTCCGGTAGACGAGCAGTACTTC
cdr3_aa: CASSLSPVDEQYF
v_call: TRBV11-3
clone_size: .
j_call: TRBJ2-7
d_call: .

cdr3_nt: TGTGCCAGCAGTTACAGGGCGGGGGAGACCCAGTACTTC
cdr3_aa: CASSYRAGETQYF
v_call: TRBV6-6
clone_size: .
j_call: TRBJ2-5
d_call: .

cdr3_nt: TGTGCCAGCAGCTTGGCTGGGCGGGGAAGCTATGGCTACACCTTC
cdr3_aa: CASSLAGRGSYGYTF
v_call: TRBV5-4
clone_size: .
j_call: TRBJ1-2
d_call: .

cdr3_nt: TGCGCCAGCAAGTTAGCGGGTGAGCCTAACTATGGCTACACCTTC
cdr3_aa: CASKLAGEPNYGYTF
v_call: TRBV5-1
clone_size: .
j_call: TRBJ1-2
d_call: .

cdr3_nt: TGTGCCAGCAGCTTATCTTTCGGGGGGGGAGGTGAAGAGACCCAGTACTTC
cdr3_aa: CASSLSFGGGGEETQYF
v_call: TRBV7-2
clone_size: .
j_call: TRBJ2-5
d_call: TRBD2

cdr3_nt: TGTGCCAGTTCGGACAGTCTAGTAGGGGCCAACGTCCTGACTTTC
cdr3_aa: CASSDSLVGANVLTF
v_call: TRBV28
clone_size: .
j_call: TRBJ2-6
d_call: .

cdr3_nt: TGTGCCAGCAGCCAATTAACCTATACTAGCGGGAGTGGGAATGAGCAGTTCTTC
cdr3_aa: CASSQLTYTSGSGNEQFF
v_call: TRBV4-2
clone_size: .
j_call: TRBJ2-1
d_call: TRBD2

cdr3_nt: TGTGCCAGCAGCTTACAGTGGCATGGAGGAGGTGAGCAGTTCTTC
cdr3_aa: CASSLQWHGGGEQFF
v_call: TRBV11-2
clone_size: once
j_call: TRBJ2-1
d_call: .

cdr3_nt: TGTGCCAGCAGTTACAATGCAGGGGACTACGAGCAGTACTTC
cdr3_aa: CASSYNAGDYEQYF
v_call: TRBV6-5
clone_size: .
j_call: TRBJ2-7
d_call: .

cdr3_nt: TGTGCCAGCAGCTTAAACAGGGGGCTCGCTGAAGCTTTCTTT
cdr3_aa: CASSLNRGLAEAFF
v_call: TRBV7-2
clone_size: .
j_call: TRBJ1-1
d_call: TRBD1

cdr3_nt: TGTGCCAGCAGCGGGCAGGGAGGCAACAATGAGCAGTTCTTC
cdr3_aa: CASSGQGGNNEQFF
v_call: TRBV7-2
clone_size: few
j_call: TRBJ2-1
d_call: .

cdr3_nt: TGTGCCAGCAGCACACAGGGGGCAGGGACTGAAGCTTTCTTT
cdr3_aa: CASSTQGAGTEAFF
v_call: TRBV5-4
clone_size: .
j_call: TRBJ1-1
d_call: TRBD1

cdr3_nt: TGTGCCAGCAGCGTAACGTACTCTGATACGCAGTATTTT
cdr3_aa: CASSVTYSDTQYF
v_call: TRBV9
clone_size: .
j_call: TRBJ2-3
d_call: .

cdr3_nt: TGTGCCAGCAGCTCCCAACTAGCGGGGCTACAAGAGACCCAGTACTTC
cdr3_aa: CASSSQLAGLQETQYF
v_call: TRBV7-9
clone_size: .
j_call: TRBJ2-5
d_call: TRBD2

cdr3_nt: TGTGCCAGCAGTCCGCAGGGCACAGATACGCAGTATTTT
cdr3_aa: CASSPQGTDTQYF
v_call: TRBV27
clone_size: .
j_call: TRBJ2-3
d_call: .

cdr3_nt: TGTGCCAGCAGCGCACAGGGGACGAATGGAAACACCATATATTTT
cdr3_aa: CASSAQGTNGNTIYF
v_call: TRBV7-9
clone_size: once
j_call: TRBJ1-3
d_call: TRBD1

cdr3_nt: TGTGCCAGCAGCTTAAAGCCATCGGGTCCCTCATTCTCCTACGAGCAGTACTTC
cdr3_aa: CASSLKPSGPSFSYEQYF
v_call: TRBV7-2
clone_size: .
j_call: TRBJ2-7
d_call: .

cdr3_nt: TGTGCCAGCAGCTTCCGGGGACAGTCTGGGGCCAACGTCCTGACTTTC
cdr3_aa: CASSFRGQSGANVLTF
v_call: TRBV7-3
clone_size: .
j_call: TRBJ2-6
d_call: TRBD1

cdr3_nt: TGTGCAAGTCGCTCACCCCTAGACAGGGGAATACACTATGGCTACACCTTC
cdr3_aa: CASRSPLDRGIHYGYTF
v_call: TRBV12-2
clone_size: .
j_call: TRBJ1-2
d_call: .

cdr3_nt: TGTGCCAGCGCGGGCGGTTCGAACACCGGGGAGCTGTTTTTT
cdr3_aa: CASAGGSNTGELFF
v_call: TRBV18
clone_size: .
j_call: TRBJ2-2
d_call: .

cdr3_nt: TGTGCCAGCAGCTCAGGGGGTAGTGAGACCCAGTACTTC
cdr3_aa: CASSSGGSETQYF
v_call: TRBV5-4
clone_size: .
j_call: TRBJ2-5
d_call: TRBD1

cdr3_nt: TGTGCCAGCAGCCGACGACAGGGGGCTTATGGCTACACCTTC
cdr3_aa: CASSRRQGAYGYTF
v_call: TRBV13
clone_size: .
j_call: TRBJ1-2
d_call: TRBD1

cdr3_nt: TGTGCCAGCAGCTTAAAGCCCGGACAGCCCTACGAGCAGTACTTC
cdr3_aa: CASSLKPGQPYEQYF
v_call: TRBV7-3
clone_size: .
j_call: TRBJ2-7
d_call: .

cdr3_nt: TGTGCCAGCAGCTCGGGACTATCGATAGAGGTCGATGAGCAGTTCTTC
cdr3_aa: CASSSGLSIEVDEQFF
v_call: TRBV11-1
clone_size: .
j_call: TRBJ2-1
d_call: TRBD2

cdr3_nt: TGCGCCAGCAGCTTGACGACTAGCGTAGCCTACGAGCAGTACTTC
cdr3_aa: CASSLTTSVAYEQYF
v_call: TRBV5-1
clone_size: .
j_call: TRBJ2-7
d_call: TRBD2

cdr3_nt: TGCGCCAGCAGCCAAGGACCTAGCGGGGTCATCTACGAGCAGTACTTC
cdr3_aa: CASSQGPSGVIYEQYF
v_call: TRBV4-3
clone_size: .
j_call: TRBJ2-7
d_call: TRBD2

cdr3_nt: TGTGCCAGCAGCCAAGGACTCACTTACGAGCAGTACTTC
cdr3_aa: CASSQGLTYEQYF
v_call: TRBV14
clone_size: .
j_call: TRBJ2-7
d_call: .

cdr3_nt: TGTGCCAGCAGGAGACTAGCGGGCCCCCTTACCTACGAGCAGTACTTC
cdr3_aa: CASRRLAGPLTYEQYF
v_call: TRBV2
clone_size: .
j_call: TRBJ2-7
d_call: TRBD2

cdr3_nt: TGTGCCAGCAGCTTGAGGGCATCGTACGAGCAGTACTTC
cdr3_aa: CASSLRASYEQYF
v_call: TRBV7-9
clone_size: .
j_call: TRBJ2-7
d_call: .